Listed below are T cell receptor beta chains from one sample, sequenced in a study of blood T cell repertoires in COVID-19. The repertoire was sequenced with immunoSEQ multiplex PCR; TCRdb's copy has only in-frame clones and lacks some. The sample consists of 120,000 to 150,000 clones, 80% to 90% of them appearing once. Sequencing was performed on peripheral blood. The receptors were gathered from a woman aged 55-70 years with acute or convalescent COVID-19. Each CDR3 is given with its conserved first and last residue. Fields, in order: J gene, V gene, clone size, D gene, CDR3 DNA, CDR3 protein. A D gene is named only where the DNA matches it firmly. Where a row states a size, it is once, few, many or the class of an expanded clone; other rows omit it.

TRBJ1-1,TRBV18,NA,TRBD1,TGTGCCAGCTCACCACTTGGGACAGGACAGAACACTGAAGCTTTCTTT,CASSPLGTGQNTEAFF
TRBJ2-1,TRBV3-1/TRBV3-2,once,NA,TGTGCCAGCAGCCCCTCGGGTAGCAGAGGGAACAATGAGCAGTTCTTC,CASSPSGSRGNNEQFF
TRBJ1-5,TRBV19,once,TRBD1,TGTGCCAGTAGTTTCGGGACAGGGGACCAGCATTTT,CASSFGTGDQHF
TRBJ1-3,TRBV18,NA,TRBD1,TGTGCCAGCTCAGGGGCAGGGGGCTCTGGAAACACCATATATTTT,CASSGAGGSGNTIYF
TRBJ2-5,TRBV28,NA,NA,TGTGCCAGCAGTTTACACGGGGGGCGCCAAGAGACCCAGTACTTC,CASSLHGGRQETQYF
TRBJ2-1,TRBV7-9,NA,NA,TGTGCCAGCAGCTTAAATACGGTGAATGAGCAGTTCTTC,CASSLNTVNEQFF
TRBJ1-5,TRBV19,NA,NA,TGTGCCAGTACGGCGGCTAGCAATCAGCCCCAGCATTTT,CASTAASNQPQHF
TRBJ2-3,TRBV5-4,NA,TRBD1,TGTGCCAGCAGCTTATCCCCAAACCGGGACAGAAGCACAGATACGCAGTATTTT,CASSLSPNRDRSTDTQYF
TRBJ1-1,TRBV4-2,NA,TRBD1,TGTGCCAGCAGCCTAGGGACAGGGAGGAACACTGAAGCTTTCTTT,CASSLGTGRNTEAFF
TRBJ1-2,TRBV13,NA,NA,TGTGCCAGCAGCACCGGGACAATCAACTATGGCTACACCTTC,CASSTGTINYGYTF
TRBJ1-1,TRBV28,few,NA,TGTGCCAGCAGTTTAATCTCGGGGAACACTGAAGCTTTCTTT,CASSLISGNTEAFF
TRBJ1-1,TRBV5-1,few,TRBD1,TGCGCCAGCAGCTTGGAGGGACAGGGGGCGTTTACTGAAGCTTTCTTT,CASSLEGQGAFTEAFF
TRBJ2-3,TRBV2,NA,TRBD2,TGTGCCAGCAGTGAAGTGGTAGCGGGGGGCACAGATACGCAGTATTTT,CASSEVVAGGTDTQYF
TRBJ2-1,TRBV30,NA,TRBD2,TGTGCCTGGAGTGCGGGACTAGCGGGGGAAGTGCAGCAGTTCTTC,CAWSAGLAGEVQQFF
TRBJ2-1,TRBV29-1,NA,TRBD1,TGCAGCGTTGAAGATCGACAGGGGTTCCTGAGGTCCGATGAGCAGTTCTTC,CSVEDRQGFLRSDEQFF
TRBJ2-5,TRBV28,NA,NA,TGTGCCAGCAGCCCAAGATCGGTGGCGAGGGAGACCCAGTACTTC,CASSPRSVARETQYF
TRBJ2-7,TRBV7-8,NA,NA,TGTGCCAGCAGCTCCCGAGGTCAGGGGCGGAAGAATGAGCAGTACTTC,CASSSRGQGRKNEQYF
TRBJ2-7,TRBV5-1,NA,TRBD1,TGCGCCAGCAGCGCCCGGACAGGGGACCAAGGCGAGCAGTACTTC,CASSARTGDQGEQYF
TRBJ1-1,TRBV19,NA,TRBD1,TGTGCCAGCGAGTACAGGGGGGGTGAAGCTTTCTTT,CASEYRGGEAFF
TRBJ2-1,TRBV10-3,NA,NA,TGTGCCATCTTAACTGAGTACAATGAGCAGTTCTTC,CAILTEYNEQFF
TRBJ2-4,TRBV14,NA,NA,TGTGCCAGCAGCCAAGATACTCGGGTGAGAAACATTCAGTACTTC,CASSQDTRVRNIQYF
TRBJ1-2,TRBV10-3,NA,NA,TGTGCCATCAGTGTCGGAGAGGGCTATGGCTACACCTTC,CAISVGEGYGYTF
TRBJ1-5,TRBV28,NA,TRBD1,TGTGCCAGCAAAGGGACAGGGGGCTTTCAGCCCCAGCATTTT,CASKGTGGFQPQHF
TRBJ2-3,TRBV12-3/TRBV12-4,NA,NA,TGTGCCAGCAGTCTGGGAGACACAGATACGCAGTATTTT,CASSLGDTDTQYF
TRBJ2-1,TRBV4-3,NA,NA,TGCGCCAGCAGCCAAGACCGAATCGGAGATTACAATGAGCAGTTCTTC,CASSQDRIGDYNEQFF
TRBJ1-5,TRBV2,NA,NA,TGTGCCAGCAGTGATATTGAGGATTTCTCGTATGACAATCAGCCCCAGCATTTT,CASSDIEDFSYDNQPQHF
TRBJ1-1,TRBV30,NA,NA,TGTGCCTGGAGTGGGGTCGGGGTCGGGACTGAAGCTTTCTTT,CAWSGVGVGTEAFF
TRBJ2-1,TRBV21-1,NA,NA,TGTGCCAGCAGCAAAGCCCCGCGGGGGGGAGACAGCAATGAGCAGTTCTTC,CASSKAPRGGDSNEQFF
TRBJ1-2,TRBV6-2/TRBV6-3,NA,NA,TGTGCCAGCAGTTACAGTTCCGCAGGGCAAGGATATGGCTACACCTTC,CASSYSSAGQGYGYTF
TRBJ1-1,TRBV18,NA,NA,TGTGCCAGCTCCTACAGGGACCCGGGTGAAGCTTTCTTT,CASSYRDPGEAFF
TRBJ1-2,TRBV24-1,NA,TRBD1,TGTGCCACCAGTGATCAGACTAGGACAGGAGAACTTGGAGGCTACACCTTC,CATSDQTRTGELGGYTF
TRBJ2-1,TRBV18,NA,NA,TGTGCCAGCTCACCAGGACTTTCTAGCTCCTACAATGAGCAGTTCTTC,CASSPGLSSSYNEQFF
TRBJ2-7,TRBV27,NA,NA,TGTGCCAGCAGTCCCGGGACAATAGGTTACGAGCAGTACTTC,CASSPGTIGYEQYF
TRBJ1-1,TRBV29-1,NA,NA,TGCAGCGTTGAAGTCGCAGGGAGGGTGAACACTGAAGCTTTCTTT,CSVEVAGRVNTEAFF
TRBJ2-1,TRBV7-2,NA,TRBD2,TGTGCCAGCAGCTTAACTAGCGACAATGAGCAGTTCTTC,CASSLTSDNEQFF
TRBJ1-1,TRBV11-2,NA,TRBD1,TGTGCCAGCAGACCGGGACAGGGAGGCTCCAACACTGAAGCTTTCTTT,CASRPGQGGSNTEAFF
TRBJ1-2,TRBV28,once,NA,TGTGCCAGCAGTTTGGGACAAGGCGGCTACACCTTC,CASSLGQGGYTF
TRBJ1-2,TRBV4-3,NA,TRBD1,TGCGCCAGCAGCGACCGGGACAGGGGTTATGGCTACACCTTC,CASSDRDRGYGYTF
TRBJ2-7,TRBV28,NA,TRBD1,TGTGCCAGCAGTTTAGGACAGGGGGGAGAGCAGTACTTC,CASSLGQGGEQYF
TRBJ1-5,TRBV15,NA,NA,TGTGCCACCAGCAGAGAGAGGGATAGCAATCAGCCCCAGCATTTT,CATSRERDSNQPQHF
TRBJ1-4,TRBV19,once,TRBD1,TGTGCCAGTAGTATTTTGGCGGGACAGGGCCTCGAAAAACTGTTTTTT,CASSILAGQGLEKLFF
TRBJ1-3,TRBV2,NA,NA,TGTGCCAGAAGCACAGTCTCTGGAAACACCATATATTTT,CARSTVSGNTIYF
TRBJ2-2,TRBV29-1,few,NA,TGCAGCGTTCGGGGGCAGGGGGGCGGGGAGCTGTTTTTT,CSVRGQGGGELFF
TRBJ2-5,TRBV7-9,NA,NA,TGTGCCAGCAGCTGGGCTGTGGTTGGGCAGGGAAGGAAGGAGACCCAGTACTTC,CASSWAVVGQGRKETQYF
TRBJ1-1,TRBV11-2,NA,TRBD1,TGTGCCAGCAGCCACGGGACAGGGGTTTTGAACACTGAAGCTTTCTTT,CASSHGTGVLNTEAFF
TRBJ2-7,TRBV7-8,NA,NA,TGTGCCAGCAGCTTACGGGGGATTTCCTACGAGCAGTACTTC,CASSLRGISYEQYF
TRBJ2-5,TRBV9,NA,NA,TGTGCCAGCAGCGGGCGTCCGGGACTCCTTCATTACCAAGAGACCCAGTACTTC,CASSGRPGLLHYQETQYF
TRBJ1-1,TRBV2,once,NA,TGTGCCAGCAGTGAAAGGAAGGGGATTACTTTCTTT,CASSERKGITFF
TRBJ2-2,TRBV13,NA,NA,TGTGCCAGCAGCCTCAGTCACCCCGGGGAGCTGTTTTTT,CASSLSHPGELFF
TRBJ2-3,TRBV19,NA,TRBD1,TGTGCCAGTAGTGGAGGGAGGACAGGGGCTACAGATACGCAGTATTTT,CASSGGRTGATDTQYF
TRBJ2-3,TRBV19,NA,TRBD1,TGTGCCAGTAGCCAGACAGGGGTAACAGATACGCAGTATTTT,CASSQTGVTDTQYF
TRBJ2-2,TRBV9,NA,TRBD2,TGTGCCAGCAGCGTCCGGGGGGGCGACACCGGGGAGCTGTTTTTT,CASSVRGGDTGELFF
TRBJ2-7,TRBV10-3,NA,NA,TGTGCCATCAGTCCACATAGCGGAGATCCCACCTACGAGCAGTACTTC,CAISPHSGDPTYEQYF
TRBJ1-6,TRBV7-9,NA,NA,TGTGCCAGCAGCCCCCGTTTCGATTCACCCCTCCACTTT,CASSPRFDSPLHF